This T cell receptor (beta chain) was found in a study of early T cells in non-severe SARS-CoV-2 infection (dated by TCRdb to about 2021). Looking at the study overall: Bulk RNA from unsorted whole blood was used for TCR sequencing, so alpha and beta chains could not be paired. Summary of the overall study and its limitations: VDJdb matching was skewed toward anti-spike CD8 responses, so virus-specific expansions were likely underestimated and private and CD4 specificities were missed.

Measured from the cysteine to the phenylalanine, the CDR3 is 14 residues long. CDR3 DNA only is kept here, 42 bases in frame from base 1. V ends up 0 bases short and J 7 bases short, with an unmatched junction base count of 3. As encoded in the germline V gene, CDR1 is KGHSH while CDR2 is LQKENI. Library method: 5' RACE. The sample was run on a NextSeq 500. The TCR library protocol attached unique molecular identifiers to individual cDNA molecules to correct for sequencing error and PCR bias. Both TCR alpha and beta chains were sequenced, and tight co-correlation was observed between alpha and beta sequence abundances in each sample. In the paper's pipeline: Decombinator V4 was used to annotate TCR sequences for V gene, J gene and CDR3. Expanded TCRs were defined as changing significantly between any two time points under a Poisson model with p below 0.0001. TCR abundances were normalised to the total number of TCRs sequenced per sample and expressed as counts per million. MAIT TCRs were defined by TRAV1-2 paired with TRAJ12, TRAJ20 or TRAJ33, and iNKT TCRs by TRAV10 paired with TRAJ18. VDJdb, accessed 1 November 2021, was searched for CMV, EBV and SARS-CoV-2 annotated TCRs, excluding TCRs annotated for multiple antigens. The public reads were quality trimmed at Q25 with fastp and then assembled into clones with MiXCR by TCRdb, keeping productive beta chains. Rows matching on CDR3 protein sequence are summarized as one entry with the most common DNA and genes. In this record, the V and J calls reflect TCRdb's handling and not the investigators' own analysis. For this sample there are tens of thousands of distinct CDR3 sequences; more than 9% appear just once. 3.5% to 5% of the sample is held by the ten biggest clonotypes.

This was a case-control study nested in a cohort of healthcare workers in London, UK, who had nasopharyngeal swab PCR tests and blood samples taken every week. Healthcare workers were recruited between 23 and 31 March 2020, during the week of the UK lockdown, and were followed weekly for up to roughly 16 weeks. This clonotype has only a few counts. Its target antigen remains unknown. Base qualities are not provided; no much larger clone lies one nucleotide away. Here the chain combines TRBV18 and TRBJ2-3, with 8 bases aligning to TRBD2. The sequencing input was whole blood. The clonotype comes from an adult who was a healthcare worker with PCR-confirmed SARS-CoV-2 infection or an uninfected control (not recorded which). The nucleotide sequence is given as TGTGCCAGCTCACCACCTAGCGGGACTTATACGCAGTATTTT. This codes for CASSPPSGTYTQYF. The CDR3, completed at both ends by the reference TRBV18 and TRBJ2-3 genes, gives the full variable domain NAGVMQNPRHLVRRRGQEARLRCSPMKGHSHVYWYRQLPEEGLKFMVYLQKENIIDESGMPKERFSAEFPKEGPSILRIQQVVRGDSAAYFCASSPPSGTYTQYFGPGTRLTVL.